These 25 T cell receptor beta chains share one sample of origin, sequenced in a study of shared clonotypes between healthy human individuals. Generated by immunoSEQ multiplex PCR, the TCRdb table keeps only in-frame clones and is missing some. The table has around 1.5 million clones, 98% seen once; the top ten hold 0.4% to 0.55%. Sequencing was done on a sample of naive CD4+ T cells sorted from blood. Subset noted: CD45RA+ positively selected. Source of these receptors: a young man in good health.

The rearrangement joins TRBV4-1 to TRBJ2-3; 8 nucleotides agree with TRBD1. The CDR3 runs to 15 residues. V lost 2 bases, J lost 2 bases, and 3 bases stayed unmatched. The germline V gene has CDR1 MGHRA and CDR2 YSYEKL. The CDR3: CASSQPDRVTDTQYF. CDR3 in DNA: TGCGCCAGCAGCCAACCGGACAGGGTCACAGATACGCAGTATTTT.

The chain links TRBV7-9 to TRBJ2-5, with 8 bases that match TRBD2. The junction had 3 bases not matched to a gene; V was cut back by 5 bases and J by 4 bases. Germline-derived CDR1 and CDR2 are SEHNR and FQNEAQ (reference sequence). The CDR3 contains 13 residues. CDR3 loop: CASSRGLVETQYF. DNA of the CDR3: TGTGCCAGCAGCCGGGGACTAGTAGAGACCCAGTACTTC. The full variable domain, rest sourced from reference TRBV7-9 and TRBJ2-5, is DTGVSQNPRHKITKRGQNVTFRCDPISEHNRLYWYRQTLGQGPEFLTYFQNEAQLEKSRLLSDRFSAERPKGSFSTLEIQRTEQGDSAMYLCASSRGLVETQYFGPGTRLLVL.

DNA of the CDR3: TGTGCCAGCAGTTACCCGGGACGAACCAAAGCTTTCTTT. Translation: CASSYPGRTKAFF. J is TRBJ1-1 and V is TRBV6-5; D is possibly TRBD1 (5 bases). Germline V gene data show CDR1 as MNHEY and CDR2 as SVGAGI. The CDR3 totals 13 residues. Between the trimmed V and J ends, which lost 2 bases and 9 bases, there was a span of 13 bases.

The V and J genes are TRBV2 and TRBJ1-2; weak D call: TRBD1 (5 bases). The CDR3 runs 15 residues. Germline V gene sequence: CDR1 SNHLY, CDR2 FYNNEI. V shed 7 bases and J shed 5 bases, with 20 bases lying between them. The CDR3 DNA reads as TGTGCCAGCACTTCAGGGATGGGAACCCCATATGGCTACACCTTC. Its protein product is CASTSGMGTPYGYTF. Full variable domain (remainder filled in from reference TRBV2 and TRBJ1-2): EPEVTQTPSHQVTQMGQEVILRCVPISNHLYFYWYRQILGQKVEFLVSFYNNEISEKSEIFDDQFSVERPDGSNFTLKIRSTKLEDSAMYFCASTSGMGTPYGYTFGSGTRLTVV.

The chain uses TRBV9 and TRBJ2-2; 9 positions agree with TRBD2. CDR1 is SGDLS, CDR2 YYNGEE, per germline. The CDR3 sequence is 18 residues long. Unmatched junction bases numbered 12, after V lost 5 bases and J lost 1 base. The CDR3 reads CASSLSGLAGLNTGELFF. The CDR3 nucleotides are TGTGCCAGCAGTCTATCCGGCCTAGCGGGGTTGAACACCGGGGAGCTGTTTTTT.

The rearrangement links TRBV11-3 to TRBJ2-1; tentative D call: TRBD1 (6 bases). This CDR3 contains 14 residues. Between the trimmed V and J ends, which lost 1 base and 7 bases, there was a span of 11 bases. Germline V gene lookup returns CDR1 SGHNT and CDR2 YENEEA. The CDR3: CASSLGAGVNEQFF. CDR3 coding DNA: TGTGCCAGCAGCTTAGGGGCAGGGGTTAATGAGCAGTTCTTC.

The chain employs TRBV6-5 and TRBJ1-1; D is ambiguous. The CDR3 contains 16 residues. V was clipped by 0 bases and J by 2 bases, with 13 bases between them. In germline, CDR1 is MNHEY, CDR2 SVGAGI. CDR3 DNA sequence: TGTGCCAGCAGTTACTCGATTATAACACCAAACACTGAAGCTTTCTTT. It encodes CASSYSIITPNTEAFF.

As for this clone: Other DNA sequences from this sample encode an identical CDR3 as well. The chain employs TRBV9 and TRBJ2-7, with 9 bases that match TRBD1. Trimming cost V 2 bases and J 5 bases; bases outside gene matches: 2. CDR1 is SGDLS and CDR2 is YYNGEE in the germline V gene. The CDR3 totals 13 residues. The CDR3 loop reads CASSVGQGNEQYF. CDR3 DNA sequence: TGTGCCAGCAGCGTTGGACAGGGGAACGAGCAGTACTTC.

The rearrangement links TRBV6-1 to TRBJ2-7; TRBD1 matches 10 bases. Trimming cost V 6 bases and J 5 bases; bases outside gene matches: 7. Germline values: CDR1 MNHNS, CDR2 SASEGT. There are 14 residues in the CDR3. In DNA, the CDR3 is TGTGCCAGCAGGACCCCGGGACAGGGGAACGAGCAGTACTTC. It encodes CASRTPGQGNEQYF.

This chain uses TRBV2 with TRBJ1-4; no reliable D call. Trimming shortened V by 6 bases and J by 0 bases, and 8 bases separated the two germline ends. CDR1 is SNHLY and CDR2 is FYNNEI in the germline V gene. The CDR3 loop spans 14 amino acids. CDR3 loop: CASSPGATNEKLFF. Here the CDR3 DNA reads TGTGCCAGCAGCCCAGGTGCAACTAATGAAAAACTGTTTTTT.

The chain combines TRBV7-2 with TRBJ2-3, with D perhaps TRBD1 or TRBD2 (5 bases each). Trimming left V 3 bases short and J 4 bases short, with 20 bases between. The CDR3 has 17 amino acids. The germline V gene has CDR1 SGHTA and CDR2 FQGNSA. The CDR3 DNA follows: TGTGCCAGCAGCTTTAGGGCTTTTGGGGGAGCAGCAGATACGCAGTATTTT. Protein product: CASSFRAFGGAADTQYF.

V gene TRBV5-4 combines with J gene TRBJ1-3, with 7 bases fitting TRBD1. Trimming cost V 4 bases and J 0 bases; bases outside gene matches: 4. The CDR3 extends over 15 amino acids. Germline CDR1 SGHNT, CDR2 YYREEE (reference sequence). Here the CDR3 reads CASSPDRASGNTIYF. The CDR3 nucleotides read TGTGCCAGCAGCCCTGACAGGGCCTCTGGAAACACCATATATTTT.

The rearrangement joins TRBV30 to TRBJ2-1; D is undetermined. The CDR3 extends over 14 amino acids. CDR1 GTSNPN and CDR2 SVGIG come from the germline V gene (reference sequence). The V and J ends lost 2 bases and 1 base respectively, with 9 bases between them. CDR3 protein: CAWSFSESYNEQFF. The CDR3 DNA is TGTGCCTGGAGTTTCTCAGAATCCTACAATGAGCAGTTCTTC.

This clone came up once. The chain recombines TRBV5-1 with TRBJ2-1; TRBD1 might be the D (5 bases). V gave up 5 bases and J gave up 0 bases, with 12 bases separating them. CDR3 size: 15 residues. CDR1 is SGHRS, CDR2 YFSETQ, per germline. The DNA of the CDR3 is TGCGCCAGCAGGGAACAAGGGGCCTCCTACAATGAGCAGTTCTTC. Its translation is CASREQGASYNEQFF.

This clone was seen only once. The CDR3 coding sequence is TGTGCCAGCAGCCACGACAGGGGACACTACGAGCAGTACTTC. It specifies CASSHDRGHYEQYF. The chain has TRBV28 and TRBJ2-7, with TRBD1 matching 8 bases. Per the germline V gene, CDR1 is MDHEN and CDR2 is SYDVKM. J gave up 3 bases and V 6 bases, and 7 bases lay outside the gene matches. The CDR3 contains 14 residues.

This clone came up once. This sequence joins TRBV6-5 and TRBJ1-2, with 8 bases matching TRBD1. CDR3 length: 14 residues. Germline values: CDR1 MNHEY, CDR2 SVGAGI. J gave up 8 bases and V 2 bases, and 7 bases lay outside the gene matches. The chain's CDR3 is CASSYATGVEGYTF. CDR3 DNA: TGTGCCAGCAGTTACGCGACAGGGGTCGAGGGCTACACCTTC.

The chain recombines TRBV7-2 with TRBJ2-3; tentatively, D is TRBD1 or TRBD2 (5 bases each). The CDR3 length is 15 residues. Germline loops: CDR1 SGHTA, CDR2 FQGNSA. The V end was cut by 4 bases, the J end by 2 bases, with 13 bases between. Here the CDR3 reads CASSSGTRDTDTQYF. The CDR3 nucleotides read TGTGCCAGCAGCTCAGGGACGAGGGACACAGATACGCAGTATTTT.

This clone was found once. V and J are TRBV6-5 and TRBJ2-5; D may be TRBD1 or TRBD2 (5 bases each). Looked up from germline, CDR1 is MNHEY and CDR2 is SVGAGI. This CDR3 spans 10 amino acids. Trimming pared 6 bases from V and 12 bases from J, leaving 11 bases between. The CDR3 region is CASRAGTEYF. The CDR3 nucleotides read TGTGCCAGCAGGGCCGGGACGGAGTACTTC.

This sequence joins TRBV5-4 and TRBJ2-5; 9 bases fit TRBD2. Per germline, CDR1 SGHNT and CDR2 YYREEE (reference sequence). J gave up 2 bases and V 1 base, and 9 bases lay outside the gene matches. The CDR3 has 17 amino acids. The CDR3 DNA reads TGTGCCAGCAGCTTGTTATTTCTAGCGGGACGTCAAGAGACCCAGTACTTC. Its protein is CASSLLFLAGRQETQYF.

CDR3 sequence: CSVWDRGHYEQYF. The CDR3 DNA follows: TGCAGCGTCTGGGACAGGGGGCACTACGAGCAGTACTTC. The V call is TRBV29-1, the J call TRBJ2-7, with 12 bases lining up with TRBD1. This CDR3 has 13 residues. Trimming removed 6 bases from V and 3 bases from J; junction bases left unmatched: 3. Looked up from germline, CDR1 is SQVTM and CDR2 is ANQGSEA.

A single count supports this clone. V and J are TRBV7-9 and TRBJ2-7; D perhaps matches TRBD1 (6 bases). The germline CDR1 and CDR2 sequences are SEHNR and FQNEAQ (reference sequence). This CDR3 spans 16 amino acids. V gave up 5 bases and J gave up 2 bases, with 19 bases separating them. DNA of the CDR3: TGTGCCAGCAGCCCCTCCGGGACACGCATGGCCTACGAGCAGTACTTC. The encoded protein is CASSPSGTRMAYEQYF.

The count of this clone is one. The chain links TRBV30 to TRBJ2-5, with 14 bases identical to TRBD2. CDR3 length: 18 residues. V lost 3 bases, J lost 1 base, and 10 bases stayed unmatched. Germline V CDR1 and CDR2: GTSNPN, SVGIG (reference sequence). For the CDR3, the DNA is TGTGCCTGGAGCGGACTAGCGGGAGGAGGAGGGGGCCAAGAGACCCAGTACTTC. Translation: CAWSGLAGGGGGQETQYF.

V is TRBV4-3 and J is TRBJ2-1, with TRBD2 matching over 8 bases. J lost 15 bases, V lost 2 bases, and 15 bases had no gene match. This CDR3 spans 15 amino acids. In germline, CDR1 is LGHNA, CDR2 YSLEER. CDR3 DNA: TGCGCCAGCAGCCAATTAGCGAACCAAGCGGGAGCGCTGTTCTTC. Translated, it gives CASSQLANQAGALFF.

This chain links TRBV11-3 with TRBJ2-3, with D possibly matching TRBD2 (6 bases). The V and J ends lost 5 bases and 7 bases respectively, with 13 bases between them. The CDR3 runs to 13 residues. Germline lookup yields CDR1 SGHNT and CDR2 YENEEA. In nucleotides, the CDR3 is TGTGCCAGCAGCCCTGACCTAGCGAATACGCAGTATTTT. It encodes CASSPDLANTQYF.

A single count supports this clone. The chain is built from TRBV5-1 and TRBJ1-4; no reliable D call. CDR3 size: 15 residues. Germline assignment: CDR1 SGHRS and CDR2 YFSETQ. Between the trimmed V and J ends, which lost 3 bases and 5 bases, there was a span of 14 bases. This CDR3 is CASSWRAALNEKLFF. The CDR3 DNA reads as TGCGCCAGCAGCTGGCGGGCAGCCCTAAATGAAAAACTGTTTTTT.